This is a list of T cell receptor beta chains from one sample in a study of shared clonotypes between healthy human individuals. Using immunoSEQ multiplex PCR, the repertoire was profiled, and TCRdb retains in-frame clones only, with some absent. The data hold about 600,000 clones, with 95% to 98% observed a single time. Specimen: naive CD8+ T cells sorted from blood. The receptors here all came from a young man in good health. The CDR3 runs from the conserved cysteine through the conserved F or W. The D gene is left open where the match is weak. Some rows mark clone size as missing; the rest say once, few, many or name a class of expanded clone.

clone_size: .; cdr3_length: 13; j_call: TRBJ2-1; d_call: TRBD2; v_call: TRBV5-4; cdr3_aa: CASSPREGVEQFF; cdr3_nt: TGTGCCAGCAGCCCACGGGAGGGAGTTGAGCAGTTCTTC
clone_size: .; cdr3_length: 18; j_call: TRBJ2-1; d_call: TRBD2; v_call: TRBV7-9; cdr3_aa: CASSLSASGTSTYNEQFF; cdr3_nt: TGTGCCAGCAGCTTATCGGCTAGCGGGACTTCTACCTACAATGAGCAGTTCTTC
clone_size: .; cdr3_length: 14; j_call: TRBJ2-7; d_call: TRBD1; v_call: TRBV13; cdr3_aa: CASSIRDRPYEQYF; cdr3_nt: TGTGCCAGCAGCATCCGGGACAGACCCTACGAGCAGTACTTC
clone_size: once; cdr3_length: 12; j_call: TRBJ2-2; d_call: .; v_call: TRBV9; cdr3_aa: CASSKDTGELFF; cdr3_nt: TGTGCCAGCAGCAAAGACACCGGGGAGCTGTTTTTT
clone_size: once; cdr3_length: 14; j_call: TRBJ2-7; d_call: TRBD1; v_call: TRBV15; cdr3_aa: CATSKDRARYEQYF; cdr3_nt: TGTGCCACCAGCAAAGACAGGGCCCGCTACGAGCAGTACTTC
clone_size: .; cdr3_length: 17; j_call: TRBJ2-2; d_call: TRBD2; v_call: TRBV2; cdr3_aa: CASRRGLDQINTGELFF; cdr3_nt: TGTGCCAGCAGGCGGGGACTAGACCAGATCAACACCGGGGAGCTGTTTTTT
clone_size: .; cdr3_length: 11; j_call: TRBJ2-5; d_call: .; v_call: TRBV9; cdr3_aa: CASGLVYAQYF; cdr3_nt: TGTGCCAGCGGTTTGGTTTACGCCCAGTACTTC
clone_size: .; cdr3_length: 13; j_call: TRBJ2-2; d_call: .; v_call: TRBV9; cdr3_aa: CASSPRVTGELFF; cdr3_nt: TGTGCCAGCAGCCCCAGGGTGACCGGGGAGCTGTTTTTT
clone_size: .; cdr3_length: 15; j_call: TRBJ2-7; d_call: TRBD2; v_call: TRBV6-6; cdr3_aa: CASSARLAGSLEQYF; cdr3_nt: TGTGCCAGCAGTGCACGACTAGCGGGATCCCTCGAGCAGTACTTC
clone_size: once; cdr3_length: 14; j_call: TRBJ2-7; d_call: .; v_call: TRBV27; cdr3_aa: CASSPIGQGYEQYF; cdr3_nt: TGTGCCAGCAGCCCTATCGGGCAGGGCTACGAGCAGTACTTC
clone_size: .; cdr3_length: 14; j_call: TRBJ2-3; d_call: .; v_call: TRBV5-1; cdr3_aa: CASSREGSPDTQYF; cdr3_nt: TGCGCCAGCTCCCGGGAAGGGTCTCCAGATACGCAGTATTTT
clone_size: .; cdr3_length: 14; j_call: TRBJ2-1; d_call: .; v_call: TRBV10-3; cdr3_aa: CAVAGTNASNEQFF; cdr3_nt: TGTGCCGTAGCCGGGACCAACGCGTCCAATGAGCAGTTCTTC
clone_size: .; cdr3_length: 14; j_call: TRBJ1-5; d_call: .; v_call: TRBV6-6; cdr3_aa: CASSYVKANQPQHF; cdr3_nt: TGTGCCAGCAGTTACGTGAAGGCCAATCAGCCCCAGCATTTT
clone_size: .; cdr3_length: 16; j_call: TRBJ2-3; d_call: .; v_call: TRBV5-1; cdr3_aa: CASSLRAEGYTDTQYF; cdr3_nt: TGCGCCAGCAGCCTAAGAGCGGAGGGCTACACAGATACGCAGTATTTT
clone_size: .; cdr3_length: 14; j_call: TRBJ1-1; d_call: .; v_call: TRBV5-6; cdr3_aa: CASSLVWVNTEAFF; cdr3_nt: TGTGCCAGCAGCTTGGTATGGGTCAACACTGAAGCTTTCTTT
clone_size: .; cdr3_length: 15; j_call: TRBJ1-5; d_call: TRBD1; v_call: TRBV27; cdr3_aa: CASSLGTGSNQPQHF; cdr3_nt: TGTGCCAGCAGTTTAGGGACAGGGTCCAATCAGCCCCAGCATTTT
clone_size: .; cdr3_length: 13; j_call: TRBJ2-1; d_call: .; v_call: TRBV29-1; cdr3_aa: CSVEPQGFDEQFF; cdr3_nt: TGCAGCGTTGAACCCCAGGGGTTCGATGAGCAGTTCTTC
clone_size: .; cdr3_length: 12; j_call: TRBJ2-7; d_call: .; v_call: TRBV6-5; cdr3_aa: CASSYAGYEQYF; cdr3_nt: TGTGCCAGCAGTTACGCGGGCTACGAGCAGTACTTC
clone_size: .; cdr3_length: 16; j_call: TRBJ1-5; d_call: TRBD1; v_call: TRBV7-8; cdr3_aa: CASSLAYRGGNQPQHF; cdr3_nt: TGTGCCAGCAGCTTAGCGTACAGGGGCGGCAATCAGCCCCAGCATTTT
clone_size: .; cdr3_length: 15; j_call: TRBJ2-5; d_call: .; v_call: TRBV6-6; cdr3_aa: CASSLSEGIQEAQYF; cdr3_nt: TGTGCCAGCAGTTTGTCGGAGGGGATCCAAGAGGCCCAGTACTTC
clone_size: .; cdr3_length: 15; j_call: TRBJ1-4; d_call: TRBD1; v_call: TRBV18; cdr3_aa: CASSRRQGTNEKLFF; cdr3_nt: TGTGCCAGCTCACGCAGACAGGGGACGAATGAAAAACTGTTTTTT
clone_size: once; cdr3_length: 13; j_call: TRBJ2-1; d_call: .; v_call: TRBV4-1; cdr3_aa: CASSQDHYNEQFF; cdr3_nt: TGCGCCAGCAGCCAAGACCACTACAATGAGCAGTTCTTC
clone_size: .; cdr3_length: 15; j_call: TRBJ2-7; d_call: TRBD2; v_call: TRBV4-1; cdr3_aa: CASSSGLAGFYEQYF; cdr3_nt: TGCGCCAGCAGTTCAGGACTAGCGGGGTTCTACGAGCAGTACTTC
clone_size: .; cdr3_length: 17; j_call: TRBJ1-4; d_call: .; v_call: TRBV4-3; cdr3_aa: CASSQDSGVTTNEKLFF; cdr3_nt: TGCGCCAGCAGCCAAGATTCAGGGGTGACAACTAATGAAAAACTGTTTTTT
clone_size: .; cdr3_length: 14; j_call: TRBJ2-7; d_call: TRBD1; v_call: TRBV9; cdr3_aa: CASSVGGTGDEQYF; cdr3_nt: TGTGCCAGCAGCGTAGGTGGGACAGGTGACGAGCAGTACTTC
clone_size: .; cdr3_length: 16; j_call: TRBJ2-7; d_call: .; v_call: TRBV18; cdr3_aa: CASSPTRGALVYEQYF; cdr3_nt: TGTGCCAGCTCACCAACGAGGGGCGCCCTCGTCTACGAGCAGTACTTC
clone_size: .; cdr3_length: 14; j_call: TRBJ2-7; d_call: .; v_call: TRBV27; cdr3_aa: CASSFRGPAYEQYF; cdr3_nt: TGTGCCAGTTCGTTCCGGGGGCCCGCCTACGAGCAGTACTTC
clone_size: .; cdr3_length: 14; j_call: TRBJ2-7; d_call: TRBD1; v_call: TRBV11-3; cdr3_aa: CASSLGDRGYEQYF; cdr3_nt: TGTGCCAGCAGCTTAGGGGACAGGGGATACGAGCAGTACTTC
clone_size: .; cdr3_length: 16; j_call: TRBJ1-1; d_call: .; v_call: TRBV11-2; cdr3_aa: CASSLADGAEGTEAFF; cdr3_nt: TGTGCCAGCAGCTTAGCGGACGGAGCCGAAGGTACTGAAGCTTTCTTT
clone_size: .; cdr3_length: 13; j_call: TRBJ1-5; d_call: .; v_call: TRBV27; cdr3_aa: CASSLAPRGPQHF; cdr3_nt: TGTGCCAGCAGTTTAGCCCCCCGGGGGCCCCAGCATTTT
clone_size: once; cdr3_length: 18; j_call: TRBJ2-1; d_call: TRBD2; v_call: TRBV2; cdr3_aa: CASSEAFRTSGSYNEQFF; cdr3_nt: TGTGCCAGCAGTGAGGCCTTTAGGACTAGCGGGAGCTACAATGAGCAGTTCTTC
clone_size: .; cdr3_length: 13; j_call: TRBJ2-7; d_call: .; v_call: TRBV15; cdr3_aa: CATSRDRSYEQYF; cdr3_nt: TGTGCCACCAGCAGGGACAGATCCTACGAGCAGTACTTC
clone_size: .; cdr3_length: 16; j_call: TRBJ2-3; d_call: TRBD1; v_call: TRBV9; cdr3_aa: CASSPSSGTVTDTQYF; cdr3_nt: TGTGCCAGCAGCCCCAGCTCCGGGACAGTCACAGATACGCAGTATTTT
clone_size: .; cdr3_length: 14; j_call: TRBJ2-7; d_call: .; v_call: TRBV11-2; cdr3_aa: CASSAPGLSYEQYF; cdr3_nt: TGTGCCAGCAGCGCCCCAGGGTTAAGCTACGAGCAGTACTTC
clone_size: .; cdr3_length: 12; j_call: TRBJ2-1; d_call: .; v_call: TRBV27; cdr3_aa: CASSSDYNEQFF; cdr3_nt: TGTGCCAGCAGTTCAGACTACAATGAGCAGTTCTTC